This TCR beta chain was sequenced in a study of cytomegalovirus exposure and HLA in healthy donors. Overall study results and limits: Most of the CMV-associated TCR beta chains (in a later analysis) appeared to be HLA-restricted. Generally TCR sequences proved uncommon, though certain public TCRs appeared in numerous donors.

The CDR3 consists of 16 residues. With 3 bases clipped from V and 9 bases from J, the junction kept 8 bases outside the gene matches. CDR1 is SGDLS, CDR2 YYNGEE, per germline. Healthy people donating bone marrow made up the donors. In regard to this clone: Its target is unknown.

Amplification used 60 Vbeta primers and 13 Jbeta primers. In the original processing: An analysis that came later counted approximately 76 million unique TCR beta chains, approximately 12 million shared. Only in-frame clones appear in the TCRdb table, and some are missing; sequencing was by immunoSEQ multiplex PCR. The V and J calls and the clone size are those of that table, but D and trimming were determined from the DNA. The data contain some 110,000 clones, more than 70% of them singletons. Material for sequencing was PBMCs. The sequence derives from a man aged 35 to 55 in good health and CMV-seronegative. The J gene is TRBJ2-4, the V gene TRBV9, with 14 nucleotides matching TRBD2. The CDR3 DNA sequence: TGTGCCAGCAGCGGTGGGACTAGCGGGGGTGTTACCATTCAGTACTTC. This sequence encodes CASSGGTSGGVTIQYF.